The clone carrying this T cell receptor beta chain appeared a few times. Antigen unknown. TCRdb independently ran MiXCR on the 5' RACE reads; one entry per CDR3 protein. The sample includes fewer than 350,000 distinct CDR3 sequences, roughly an eighth of them seen just once. The data were taken from a study of T-cell memory formation after mild COVID-19. The CDR3 consists of 12 residues. Germline-derived CDR1 and CDR2 are SEHNR and FQNEAQ (reference sequence). The V and J ends lost 8 bases and 5 bases respectively, with 12 bases between them. Study conclusions and caveats: From day 15 to 85, contracting clones were balanced between CD4 and CD8, whereas later expanders leaned toward CD4+.

This sequence joins TRBV7-9 and TRBJ2-5, with D hard to call. The receptor was derived from a man younger than 35 who had mild COVID-19 (a few samples of this study predate the infection). Cell type and time point are not known. Sequencing was carried out using PBMCs or a T cell subset sorted from them (not recorded which). In nucleotides, the CDR3 is TGTGCCAGCGCTCCCCTCAAGGAGACCCAGTACTTC. Its protein is CASAPLKETQYF.